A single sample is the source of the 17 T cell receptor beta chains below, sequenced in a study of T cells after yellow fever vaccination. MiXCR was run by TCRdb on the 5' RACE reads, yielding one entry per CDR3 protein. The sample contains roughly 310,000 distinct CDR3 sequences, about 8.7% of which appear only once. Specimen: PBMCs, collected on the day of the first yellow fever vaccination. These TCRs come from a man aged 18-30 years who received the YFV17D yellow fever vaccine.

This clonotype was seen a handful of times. The CDR3 region is CASSPPIGVGETQYF. The DNA for the CDR3 is TGTGCCAGCTCACCACCGATAGGGGTCGGAGAGACCCAGTACTTC. The chain carries TRBV18 and TRBJ2-5, with a possible D match to TRBD1 (5 bases). In germline, CDR1 is KGHSH, CDR2 LQKENI. Trimming took off 0 bases at V and 4 bases at J, with 12 bases between the two ends. CDR3 size: 15 residues.

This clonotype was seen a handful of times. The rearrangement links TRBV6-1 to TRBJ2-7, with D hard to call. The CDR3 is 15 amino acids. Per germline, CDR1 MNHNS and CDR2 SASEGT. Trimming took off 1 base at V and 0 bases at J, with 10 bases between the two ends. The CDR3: CASSEVQASSYEQYV. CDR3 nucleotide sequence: TGTGCCAGCAGTGAAGTTCAGGCAAGCTCCTACGAGCAGTACGTC.

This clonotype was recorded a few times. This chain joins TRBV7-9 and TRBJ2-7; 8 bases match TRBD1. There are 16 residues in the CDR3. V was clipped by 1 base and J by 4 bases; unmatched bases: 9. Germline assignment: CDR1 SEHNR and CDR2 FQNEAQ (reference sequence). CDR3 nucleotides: TGTGCCAGCAGCTTAGGTGCAGGGACAGGAGGATACGAGCAGTACTTC. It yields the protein CASSLGAGTGGYEQYF.

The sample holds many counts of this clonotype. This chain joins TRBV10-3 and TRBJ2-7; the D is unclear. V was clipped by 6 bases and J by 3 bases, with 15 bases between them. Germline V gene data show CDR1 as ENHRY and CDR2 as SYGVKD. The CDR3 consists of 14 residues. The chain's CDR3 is CAIRSGVAGYEQYV. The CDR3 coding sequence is TGTGCCATCAGATCTGGAGTTGCCGGCTACGAGCAGTACGTC.

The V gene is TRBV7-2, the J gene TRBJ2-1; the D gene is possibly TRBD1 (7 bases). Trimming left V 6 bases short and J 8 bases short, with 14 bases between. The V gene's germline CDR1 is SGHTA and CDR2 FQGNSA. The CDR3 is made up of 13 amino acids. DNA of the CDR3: TGTGCCAGCAGATCAGGGGGGAAGGATGAGCAGTTCTTC. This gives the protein CASRSGGKDEQFF.

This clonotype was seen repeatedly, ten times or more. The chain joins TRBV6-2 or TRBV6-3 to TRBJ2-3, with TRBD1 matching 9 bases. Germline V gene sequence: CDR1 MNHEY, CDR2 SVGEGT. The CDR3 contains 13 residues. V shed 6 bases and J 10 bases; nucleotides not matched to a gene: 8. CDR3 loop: CASRRDRASAQYF. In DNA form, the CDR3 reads TGTGCCAGCAGACGGGACAGGGCGTCCGCGCAGTATTTT.

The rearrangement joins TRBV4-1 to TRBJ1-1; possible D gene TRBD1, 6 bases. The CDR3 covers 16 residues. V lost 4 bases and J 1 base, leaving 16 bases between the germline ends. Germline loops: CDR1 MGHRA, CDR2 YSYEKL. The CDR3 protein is CASSRSDGTPNTEAFF. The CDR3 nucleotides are TGCGCCAGCAGCCGATCGGACGGGACACCGAACACTGAAGCTTTCTTT.

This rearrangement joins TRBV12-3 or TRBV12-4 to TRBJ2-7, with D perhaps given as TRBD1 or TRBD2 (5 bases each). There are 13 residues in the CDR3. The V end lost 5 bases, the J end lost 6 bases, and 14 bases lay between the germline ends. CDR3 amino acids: CASSSVGVGEQYF. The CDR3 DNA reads TGTGCCAGCAGTAGCGTGGGGGTAGGCGAGCAGTACTTC.

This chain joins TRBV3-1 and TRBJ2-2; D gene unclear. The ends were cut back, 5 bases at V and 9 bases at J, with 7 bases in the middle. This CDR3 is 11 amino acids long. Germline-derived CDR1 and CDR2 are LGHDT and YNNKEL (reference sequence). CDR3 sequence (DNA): TGTGCCAGCAGCAAGCACTGGGAGCTGTTTTTT. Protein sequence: CASSKHWELFF.

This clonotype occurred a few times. CDR3 in DNA: TGTGCCAGCAGCTCTACCCCACTAGCGGGAGCCACAGATACGCAGTATTTT. This encodes CASSSTPLAGATDTQYF. The chain is built from TRBV13 and TRBJ2-3; the match to TRBD2 covers 11 bases. J lost 2 bases, V lost 4 bases, and 8 bases had no gene match. The CDR3 is 17 residues long. Germline CDR1 PRHDT, CDR2 FYEKMQ (reference sequence).

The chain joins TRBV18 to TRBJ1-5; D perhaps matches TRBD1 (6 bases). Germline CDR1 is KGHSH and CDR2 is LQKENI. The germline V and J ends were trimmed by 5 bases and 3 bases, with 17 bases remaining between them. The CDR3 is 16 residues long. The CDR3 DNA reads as TGTGCCAGCTCAACCGGGGGGACAAATAACAATCAGCCCCAGCATTTT. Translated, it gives CASSTGGTNNNQPQHF.

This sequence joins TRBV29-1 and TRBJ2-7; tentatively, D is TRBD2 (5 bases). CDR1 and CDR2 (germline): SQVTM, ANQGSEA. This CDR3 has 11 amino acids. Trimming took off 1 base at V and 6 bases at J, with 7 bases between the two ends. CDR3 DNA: TGCAGCGTTGAAGTGGGGAGCGAGCAGTACTTC. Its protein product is CSVEVGSEQYF.

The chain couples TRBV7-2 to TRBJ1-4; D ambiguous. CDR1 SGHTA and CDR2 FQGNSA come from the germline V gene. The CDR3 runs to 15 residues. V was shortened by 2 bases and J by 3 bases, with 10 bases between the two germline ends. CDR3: CASSLQTGSNEKLFF. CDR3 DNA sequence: TGTGCCAGCAGCTTACAGACTGGATCTAATGAAAAACTGTTTTTT.

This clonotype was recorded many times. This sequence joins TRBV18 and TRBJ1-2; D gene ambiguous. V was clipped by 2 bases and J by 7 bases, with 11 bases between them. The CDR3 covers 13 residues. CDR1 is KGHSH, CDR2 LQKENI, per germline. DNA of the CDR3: TGTGCCAGCTCACCAGGGAGGTTAAGTGGCTACACCTTC. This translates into CASSPGRLSGYTF.

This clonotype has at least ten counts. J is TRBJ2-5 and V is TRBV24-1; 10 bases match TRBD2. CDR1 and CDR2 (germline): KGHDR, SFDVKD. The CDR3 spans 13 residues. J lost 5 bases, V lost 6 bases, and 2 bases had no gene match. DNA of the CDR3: TGTGCCACCAGTCTAGCGGGGGCGGAGACCCAGTACTTC. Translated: CATSLAGAETQYF.

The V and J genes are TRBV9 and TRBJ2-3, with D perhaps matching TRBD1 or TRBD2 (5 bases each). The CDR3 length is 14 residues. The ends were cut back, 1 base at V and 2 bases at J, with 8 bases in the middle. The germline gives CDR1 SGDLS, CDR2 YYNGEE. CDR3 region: CASSVTGATDTQYF. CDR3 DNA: TGTGCCAGCAGCGTAACCGGGGCCACAGATACGCAGTATTTT.

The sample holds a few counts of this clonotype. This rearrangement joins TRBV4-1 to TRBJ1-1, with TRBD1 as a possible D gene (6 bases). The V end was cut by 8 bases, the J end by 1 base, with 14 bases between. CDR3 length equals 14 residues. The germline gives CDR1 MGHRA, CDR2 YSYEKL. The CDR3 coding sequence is TGCGCCAGCCGGTGGGGACACCCGAACACTGAAGCTTTCTTT. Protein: CASRWGHPNTEAFF.